The TCR beta chain under discussion was sequenced for a study of blood T cell repertoires in COVID-19. Across the whole study: Samples of COVID-19 (acute and convalescent) were obtained from the United States, Italy and Spain. The cDNA or gDNA used as material had been derived from T cells, B-cell-depleted T cells, or PBMCs.

Trimming removed 1 base from V and 7 bases from J, with 19 bases in between. The germline gives CDR1 MDHEN, CDR2 SYDVKM. CDR3 length equals 16 residues. The authors' processing: Cell counts per sample came from amplifying reference gene primers. Measured with immunoSEQ multiplex PCR; TCRdb has only the in-frame clones, and not every one. Clonal size and the V and J genes are those of that table, whereas D and trimming came from the DNA. The table has roughly 200,000 clones, roughly 90% seen once. Source material: peripheral blood. The chain employs TRBV28 and TRBJ1-2; D is unresolved. The receptor was isolated from a man between 65 and 85 years old with acute or convalescent COVID-19. CDR3 amino acids: CASSLSGSRKLIGYTF. As DNA, the CDR3 is TGTGCCAGCAGTTTATCAGGCAGCCGAAAATTAATTGGCTACACCTTC.